This entry lists 30 T cell receptor beta chains sequenced from one sample in a study of a mutant IDH1 vaccine in newly diagnosed glioma. Their antigen targets remain unknown. Produced via immunoSEQ multiplex PCR; TCRdb's table is partial and in-frame only. The sample gives some 54,000 clones, roughly 90% of which show up once; over 2% is in the top ten. The time point: week 11, during vaccination. The study gave 300 ug of mutant IDH1 20-mer peptide per vaccine dose, with topical imiquimod. This specimen consisted of PBMCs, obtained from a glioma patient whose treatment included an IDH1 peptide vaccine. The receptors were gathered from a man aged 50-59 years with glioma.

Here the CDR3 DNA reads TGTGCCAGCAGCCAAGAGGCGGACAGGGGGCTCACTGAAGCTTTCTTT. Translation: CASSQEADRGLTEAFF. The chain carries TRBV4-2 and TRBJ1-1, with 11 bases aligning to TRBD1. This CDR3 has 16 residues. Germline lookup yields CDR1 LGHNA and CDR2 YNFKEQ. V trimming: 0 bases; J trimming: 4 bases; junction bases outside the gene matches: 4.

The chain has TRBV18 and TRBJ1-4; D is undetermined. The CDR3 length is 18 residues. CDR1 and CDR2 from the germline V gene are KGHSH and LQKENI. Trimming pared 3 bases from V and 4 bases from J, leaving 21 bases between. CDR3 sequence: CASSPLRLTGKHNEKLFF. DNA of the CDR3: TGTGCCAGCTCACCGCTTAGGTTGACCGGGAAACATAATGAAAAACTGTTTTTT.

The chain recombines TRBV5-1 with TRBJ2-6; D gene unclear. Germline V gives CDR1 SGHRS, CDR2 YFSETQ. This CDR3 comprises 14 residues. V shed 5 bases and J shed 0 bases, with 6 bases lying between them. CDR3: CASSYSSGANVLTF. The CDR3 DNA sequence: TGCGCCAGCAGTTACAGCTCTGGGGCCAACGTCCTGACTTTC.

The chain is built from TRBV5-1 and TRBJ1-4; weak D call: TRBD1 (6 bases). The CDR3 covers 14 residues. V was clipped by 2 bases and J by 8 bases, with 13 bases between them. Germline CDR1 and CDR2: SGHRS and YFSETQ. The CDR3 loop is CASSLRGGGEKLFF. CDR3 nucleotides: TGCGCCAGCAGCTTACGTGGGGGCGGAGAAAAACTGTTTTTT.

This chain uses TRBV19 with TRBJ2-1, with D maybe TRBD2 (5 bases). From germline, CDR1 is LNHDA and CDR2 SQIVND (reference sequence). The CDR3 contains 16 residues. The V end lost 4 bases, the J end lost 3 bases, and 16 bases lay between the germline ends. The CDR3 nucleotides read TGTGCCAGTAGTAGATTGACTAACTTCCTCTACAATGAGCAGTTCTTC. It translates to CASSRLTNFLYNEQFF.

This clone was observed a few times. This CDR3 is CASSVGSAPTMNTEAFF. The CDR3 region has the DNA TGTGCCAGCAGCGTAGGGTCCGCCCCAACCATGAACACTGAAGCTTTCTTT. The chain combines TRBV9 with TRBJ1-1; D unresolved. Germline V gene lookup returns CDR1 SGDLS and CDR2 YYNGEE. CDR3 length: 17 residues. The germline V and J ends were trimmed by 0 bases and 0 bases, with 15 bases remaining between them.

The V and J genes are TRBV7-9 and TRBJ2-7; D ambiguous. The CDR3 runs 11 residues. CDR1 SEHNR and CDR2 FQNEAQ come from the germline V gene (reference sequence). V gave up 5 bases and J gave up 3 bases, with 5 bases separating them. CDR3 residues: CASSPRYEQYF. The CDR3 DNA follows: TGTGCCAGCAGCCCCCGCTACGAGCAGTACTTC.

The chain is built from TRBV27 and TRBJ2-5; D might be TRBD1 (6 bases). CDR1 is MNHEY, CDR2 SMNVEV, per germline (reference sequence). The CDR3 is 13 amino acids. V lost 9 bases and J 5 bases, leaving 16 bases between the germline ends. CDR3 DNA sequence: TGTGCCAGTTCGACAGGATGGATGGAGACCCAGTACTTC. It codes for CASSTGWMETQYF.

V usage is TRBV19 and J usage is TRBJ1-2; D is unresolved. Germline lookup yields CDR1 LNHDA and CDR2 SQIVND (reference sequence). Between the trimmed V and J ends, which lost 5 bases and 4 bases, there was a span of 11 bases. CDR3 length: 13 residues. As DNA, the CDR3 is TGTGCCAGTAGTCTCCTCACCCTCTATGGCTACACCTTC. This codes for CASSLLTLYGYTF.

This chain links TRBV7-3 with TRBJ2-6, with D maybe TRBD1 (6 bases). Trimming shortened V by 6 bases and J by 1 base, and 7 bases separated the two germline ends. Looked up from germline, CDR1 is SGHTA and CDR2 is FQGTGA. CDR3 length: 14 residues. CDR3 sequence: CASRTGSGANVLTF. CDR3 DNA: TGTGCCAGCAGAACAGGGTCTGGGGCCAACGTCCTGACTTTC. Variable domain in full (rest from reference TRBV7-3 and TRBJ2-6): GAGVSQTPSNKVTEKGKYVELRCDPISGHTALYWYRQSLGQGPEFLIYFQGTGAADDSGLPNDRFFAVRPEGSVSTLKIQRTERGDSAVYLCASRTGSGANVLTFGAGSRLTVL.

V gene TRBV28 combines with J gene TRBJ1-1; the D is unclear. The CDR3 covers 19 residues. With 3 bases removed from V and 0 bases from J, the gap between germline ends came to 23 bases. CDR1 MDHEN and CDR2 SYDVKM come from the germline V gene. The CDR3, as DNA: TGTGCCAGCAGTTTCAATCCATACGGGAGATCCCACTTGAACACTGAAGCTTTCTTT. This translates into CASSFNPYGRSHLNTEAFF.

This clone has just a few counts. The chain joins TRBV10-3 to TRBJ1-1; D not certain. CDR1 is ENHRY, CDR2 SYGVKD, per germline. The ends were cut back, 7 bases at V and 0 bases at J, with 6 bases in the middle. The CDR3 runs to 12 residues. The CDR3 coding sequence is TGTGCCATCAAGGAGATGAACACTGAAGCTTTCTTT. Translation gives CAIKEMNTEAFF.

The rearrangement uses TRBV5-6 and TRBJ2-7, with D perhaps matching TRBD2 (5 bases). This CDR3 contains 13 residues. Trimming stripped 7 bases from V and 4 bases from J, with 15 bases between. Germline V gene lookup returns CDR1 SGHDT and CDR2 YYEEEE. This CDR3 is CASSGAGMYEQYF. CDR3 DNA sequence: TGTGCCAGCTCAGGCGCGGGCATGTACGAGCAGTACTTC.

This chain joins TRBV7-9 and TRBJ1-2, with a possible D match to TRBD1 (6 bases). CDR3 length equals 13 residues. Per germline, CDR1 SEHNR and CDR2 FQNEAQ (reference sequence). V lost 0 bases, J lost 8 bases, and 10 bases lay in between. Written as DNA, the CDR3 is TGTGCCAGCAGCTTAGCGGGGGCGGACGGCTACACCTTC. Amino acids: CASSLAGADGYTF.

Written as DNA, the CDR3 is TGTGCCAGTAGTAGCCGGGCACGGACTAGCGGGAGGAGTGAGACCCAGTACTTC. Amino acids: CASSSRARTSGRSETQYF. The V gene is TRBV19, the J gene TRBJ2-5, with 14 bases matching TRBD2. The V gene end was trimmed by 4 bases and the J gene end by 5 bases; junction bases not matched to a gene: 12. CDR1 and CDR2 (germline): LNHDA, SQIVND (reference sequence). The CDR3 consists of 18 residues.

This chain connects TRBV2 to TRBJ2-3, with D perhaps TRBD2 (5 bases). Germline-derived CDR1 and CDR2 are SNHLY and FYNNEI. The V end was cut by 10 bases, the J end by 6 bases, with 23 bases between. CDR3 length: 15 residues. The CDR3 loop reads CANLPSRLPEDTQYF. CDR3 bases: TGTGCCAACTTACCCTCCCGACTACCTGAGGATACGCAGTATTTT.

This chain uses TRBV6-1 with TRBJ1-1, with D tentatively TRBD1 (5 bases). The V end was cut by 7 bases, the J end by 0 bases, with 9 bases between. The germline V gene has CDR1 MNHNS and CDR2 SASEGT. This CDR3 spans 13 amino acids. As DNA, the CDR3 is TGTGCCAGCACCTCGACAGTGAACACTGAAGCTTTCTTT. Amino acid sequence: CASTSTVNTEAFF.

This chain links TRBV7-8 with TRBJ1-3, with D perhaps TRBD1 (6 bases). The germline V and J ends were trimmed by 5 bases and 4 bases, with 12 bases remaining between them. Germline CDR1 and CDR2: SGHVS and FQNEAQ. The CDR3 loop spans 14 amino acids. The CDR3 region has the DNA TGTGCCAGCAGCCGTTCCGGGACAGGAAACACCATATATTTT. This sequence encodes CASSRSGTGNTIYF.

This clone was found once. This chain connects TRBV21-1 to TRBJ2-1; the table calls TRBD1, which could not be checked here. TRBV21-1 is a listed pseudogene. The CDR3 length is 13 residues. The CDR3 DNA is TGTGCCAGCAGCAAACCGCAGGGGAGTGAGCAGTTCTTC. Protein product: CASSKPQGSEQFF.

V and J are TRBV27 and TRBJ2-2, with a possible D match to TRBD2 (6 bases). The CDR3 totals 15 residues. CDR1 and CDR2 from the germline V gene are MNHEY and SMNVEV (reference sequence). V lost 5 bases and J lost 4, with 14 bases in between. CDR3 nucleotide sequence: TGTGCCAGCAGTGTCCGGAGAGCGGGCACCGGGGAGCTGTTTTTT. Translating gives CASSVRRAGTGELFF.

V and J are TRBV30 and TRBJ1-6; D is unresolved. Germline assignment: CDR1 GTSNPN and CDR2 SVGIG (reference sequence). This CDR3 region has 16 residues. Trimming removed 4 bases at V and 7 bases at J, with 20 bases between. CDR3 residues: CAWNSRSQPGNSPLHF. In nucleotides, the CDR3 is TGTGCCTGGAATTCGAGATCCCAACCGGGGAATTCACCCCTCCACTTT.

The V and J genes are TRBV9 and TRBJ2-2, with TRBD2 as a possible D gene (6 bases). V was clipped by 0 bases and J by 0 bases, with 15 bases between them. The CDR3 length is 18 residues. CDR1 and CDR2 (germline): SGDLS, YYNGEE. The CDR3 reads CASSVAFSSAANTGELFF. The CDR3 bases are TGTGCCAGCAGCGTAGCTTTTTCTAGCGCCGCGAACACCGGGGAGCTGTTTTTT.

The chain's CDR3 is CSGDRAGGGETQYF. The CDR3 nucleotides are TGCAGCGGAGACAGAGCGGGGGGTGGGGAGACCCAGTACTTC. V and J are TRBV29-1 and TRBJ2-5, with 9 bases matching TRBD2. CDR1 is SQVTM and CDR2 is ANQGSEA in the germline V gene. J gave up 5 bases and V 7 bases, and 11 bases lay outside the gene matches. CDR3 size: 14 residues.

This chain joins TRBV19 and TRBJ1-5; 8 positions agree with TRBD1. Germline V gives CDR1 LNHDA, CDR2 SQIVND (reference sequence). The length of the CDR3 is 14 residues. V gave up 5 bases and J gave up 3 bases; unmatched junction bases: 3. CDR3 DNA: TGTGCCAGTAGTTCGGGACAGGACAATCAGCCCCAGCATTTT. Translation gives CASSSGQDNQPQHF. Full variable domain (outside the CDR3, taken from reference TRBV19 and TRBJ1-5): DGGITQSPKYLFRKEGQNVTLSCEQNLNHDAMYWYRQDPGQGLRLIYYSQIVNDFQKGDIAEGYSVSREKKESFPLTVTSAQKNPTAFYLCASSSGQDNQPQHFGDGTRLSIL.

This clone occurred once. The rearrangement links TRBV7-3 to TRBJ2-1, with 8 bases identical to TRBD2. The V gene's germline CDR1 is SGHTA and CDR2 FQGTGA. This CDR3 region has 14 residues. Germline trimming cut 5 bases from V and 7 bases from J; bases unmatched to any gene: 7. CDR3 residues: CASSHGTSANEQFF. The CDR3 DNA reads TGTGCCAGCAGCCATGGGACTAGTGCTAATGAGCAGTTCTTC.

The chain links TRBV28 to TRBJ1-2; D remains ambiguous. This CDR3 is built from 16 residues. Trimming cost V 7 bases and J 4 bases, with 22 bases left between them. Germline V gives CDR1 MDHEN, CDR2 SYDVKM. CDR3 region: CASISPGLGRFYGYTF. The CDR3 DNA follows: TGTGCCAGCATATCTCCAGGACTCGGGAGATTCTATGGCTACACCTTC.

V and J are TRBV6-6 and TRBJ2-1, with a weak D call TRBD2 (6 bases). Trimming shortened V by 4 bases and J by 0 bases, and 13 bases separated the two germline ends. Germline values: CDR1 MNHNY, CDR2 SVGAGI (reference sequence). This CDR3 has 16 residues. The CDR3 loop is CASSSRDLSSYNEQFF. CDR3 nucleotide sequence: TGTGCCAGCAGTTCCAGGGACTTGAGCTCCTACAATGAGCAGTTCTTC.

The chain has TRBV14 and TRBJ1-2; D perhaps matches TRBD1 (5 bases). In germline, CDR1 is SGHDN, CDR2 FVKESK. The V gene lost 1 base and the J gene lost 4 bases, with 10 bases spanning the gap. The CDR3 covers 14 residues. The CDR3 spells CASSQGGGSYGYTF. DNA of the CDR3: TGTGCCAGCAGCCAAGGTGGGGGTAGCTATGGCTACACCTTC. The full variable domain, completed using reference TRBV14 and TRBJ1-2, is EAGVTQFPSHSVIEKGQTVTLRCDPISGHDNLYWYRRVMGKEIKFLLHFVKESKQDESGMPNNRFLAERTGGTYSTLKVQPAELEDSGVYFCASSQGGGSYGYTFGSGTRLTVV.

The rearrangement joins TRBV7-9 to TRBJ1-2; the D gene is possibly TRBD1 (6 bases). V was cut by 5 bases and J by 3 bases, with 13 bases left in between. Germline CDR1 is SEHNR and CDR2 is FQNEAQ (reference sequence). The CDR3 covers 14 residues. CDR3 residues: CASSNRGAYYGYTF. The CDR3 bases are TGTGCCAGCAGCAACCGGGGGGCTTACTATGGCTACACCTTC. Full variable domain (remainder filled in from reference TRBV7-9 and TRBJ1-2): DTGVSQNPRHKITKRGQNVTFRCDPISEHNRLYWYRQTLGQGPEFLTYFQNEAQLEKSRLLSDRFSAERPKGSFSTLEIQRTEQGDSAMYLCASSNRGAYYGYTFGSGTRLTVV.

The chain employs TRBV6-4 and TRBJ1-2; TRBD1 matches at 7 bases. Per the germline V gene, CDR1 is MRHNA and CDR2 is SNTAGT. This CDR3 contains 13 residues. The J segment lost 7 bases and the V segment lost 0 bases, leaving 2 bases of the junction unmatched. The DNA for the CDR3 is TGTGCCAGCAGTGACTCAGGGGGCCGTGGCTACACCTTC. Protein sequence: CASSDSGGRGYTF.